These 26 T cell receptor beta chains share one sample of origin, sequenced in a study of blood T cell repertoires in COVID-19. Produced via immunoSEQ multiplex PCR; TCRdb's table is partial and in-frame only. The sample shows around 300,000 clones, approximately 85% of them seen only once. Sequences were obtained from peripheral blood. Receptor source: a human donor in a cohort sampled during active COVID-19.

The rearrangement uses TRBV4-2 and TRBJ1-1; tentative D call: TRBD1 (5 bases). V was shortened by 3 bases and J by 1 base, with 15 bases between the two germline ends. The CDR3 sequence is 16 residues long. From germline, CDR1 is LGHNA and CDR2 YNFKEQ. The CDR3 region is CASSHVALTANTEAFF. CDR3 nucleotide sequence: TGTGCCAGCAGCCACGTAGCTTTGACAGCGAACACTGAAGCTTTCTTT.

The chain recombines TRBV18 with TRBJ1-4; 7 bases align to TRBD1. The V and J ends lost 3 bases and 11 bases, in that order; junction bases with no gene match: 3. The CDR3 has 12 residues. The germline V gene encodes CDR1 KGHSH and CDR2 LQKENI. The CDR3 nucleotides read TGTGCCAGCTCACCCCCAGGGGGTAAACTGTTTTTT. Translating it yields CASSPPGGKLFF.

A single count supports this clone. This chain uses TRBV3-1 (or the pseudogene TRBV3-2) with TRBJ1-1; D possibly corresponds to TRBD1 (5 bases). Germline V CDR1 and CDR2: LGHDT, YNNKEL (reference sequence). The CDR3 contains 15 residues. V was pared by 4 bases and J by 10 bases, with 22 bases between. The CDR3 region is CASSLTQESSGIAFF. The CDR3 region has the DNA TGTGCCAGCAGCCTCACACAGGAGAGTTCCGGAATAGCTTTCTTT.

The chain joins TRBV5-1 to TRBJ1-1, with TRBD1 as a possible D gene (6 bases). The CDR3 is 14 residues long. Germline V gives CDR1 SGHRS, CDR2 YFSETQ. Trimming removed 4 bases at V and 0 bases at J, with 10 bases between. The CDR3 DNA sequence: TGCGCCAGCAGCGCCACAGGGCTGAACACTGAAGCTTTCTTT. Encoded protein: CASSATGLNTEAFF.

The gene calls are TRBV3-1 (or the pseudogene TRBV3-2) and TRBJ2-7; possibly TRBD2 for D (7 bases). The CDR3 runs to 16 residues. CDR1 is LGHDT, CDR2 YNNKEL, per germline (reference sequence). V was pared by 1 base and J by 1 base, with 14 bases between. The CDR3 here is CASSQGRRGPSYEQYF. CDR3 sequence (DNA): TGTGCCAGCAGCCAAGGGCGGCGGGGGCCTTCCTACGAGCAGTACTTC.

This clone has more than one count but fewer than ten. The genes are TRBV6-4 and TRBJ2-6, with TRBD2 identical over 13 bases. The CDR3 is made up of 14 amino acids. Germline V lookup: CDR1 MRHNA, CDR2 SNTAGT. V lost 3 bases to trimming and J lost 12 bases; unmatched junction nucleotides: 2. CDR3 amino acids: CASSELAGGSVLTF. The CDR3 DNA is TGTGCCAGCAGTGAACTAGCGGGAGGGTCCGTCCTGACTTTC.

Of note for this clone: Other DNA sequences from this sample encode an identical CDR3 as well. The CDR3 nucleotides read TGTGCCAGCAGTCGGGACAGGGGCTATGGCTACACCTTC. Amino acid sequence: CASSRDRGYGYTF. This sequence joins TRBV12-3 or TRBV12-4 and TRBJ1-2; TRBD1 matches at 10 bases. The V and J ends lost 5 bases and 4 bases, in that order; junction bases with no gene match: 1. The length of the CDR3 is 13 residues.

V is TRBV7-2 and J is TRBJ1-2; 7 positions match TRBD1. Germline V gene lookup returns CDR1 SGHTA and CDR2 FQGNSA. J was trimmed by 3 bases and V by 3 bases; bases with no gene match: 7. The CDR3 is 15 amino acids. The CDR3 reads CASSFSGGSDYGYTF. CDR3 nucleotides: TGTGCCAGCAGCTTCTCAGGGGGAAGTGACTATGGCTACACCTTC.

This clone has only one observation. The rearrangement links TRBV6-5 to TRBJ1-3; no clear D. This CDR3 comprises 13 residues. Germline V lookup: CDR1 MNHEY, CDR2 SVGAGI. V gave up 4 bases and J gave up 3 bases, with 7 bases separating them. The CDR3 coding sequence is TGTGCCAGCAGTTTCAGGAATGGAAACACCATATATTTT. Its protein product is CASSFRNGNTIYF.

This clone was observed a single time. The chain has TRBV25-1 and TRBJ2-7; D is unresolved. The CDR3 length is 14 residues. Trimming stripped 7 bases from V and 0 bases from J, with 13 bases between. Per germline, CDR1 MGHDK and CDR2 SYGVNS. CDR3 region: CASTDSWSSYEQYF. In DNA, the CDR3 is TGTGCCAGCACCGACTCGTGGAGCTCCTACGAGCAGTACTTC.

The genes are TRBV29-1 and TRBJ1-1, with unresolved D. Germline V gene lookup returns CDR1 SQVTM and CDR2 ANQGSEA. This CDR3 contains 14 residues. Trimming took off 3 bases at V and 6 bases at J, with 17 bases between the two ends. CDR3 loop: CSVDLSFAGSEAFF. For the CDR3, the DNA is TGCAGCGTTGATCTCAGTTTCGCCGGGTCTGAAGCTTTCTTT.

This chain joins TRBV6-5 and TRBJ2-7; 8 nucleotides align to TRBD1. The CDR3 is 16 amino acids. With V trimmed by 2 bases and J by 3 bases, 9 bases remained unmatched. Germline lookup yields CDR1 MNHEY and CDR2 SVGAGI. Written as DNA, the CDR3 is TGTGCCAGCAGTTACGGATCGGACAGGGTTTACTACGAGCAGTACTTC. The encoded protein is CASSYGSDRVYYEQYF.

CDR3 sequence reads: CASRAESNEQFF. CDR3 DNA: TGTGCCAGCAGGGCGGAGAGCAATGAGCAGTTCTTC. V usage is TRBV2 and J usage is TRBJ2-1, with D unclear. V gave up 6 bases and J gave up 6 bases, with 9 bases separating them. The CDR3 covers 12 residues. Germline V lookup: CDR1 SNHLY, CDR2 FYNNEI.

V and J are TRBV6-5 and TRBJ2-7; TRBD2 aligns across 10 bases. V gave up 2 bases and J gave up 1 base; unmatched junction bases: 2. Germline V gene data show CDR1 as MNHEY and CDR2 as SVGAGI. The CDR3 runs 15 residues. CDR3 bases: TGTGCCAGCAGTTACGCTAGCGGGGGTTCCTACGAGCAGTACTTC. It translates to CASSYASGGSYEQYF.

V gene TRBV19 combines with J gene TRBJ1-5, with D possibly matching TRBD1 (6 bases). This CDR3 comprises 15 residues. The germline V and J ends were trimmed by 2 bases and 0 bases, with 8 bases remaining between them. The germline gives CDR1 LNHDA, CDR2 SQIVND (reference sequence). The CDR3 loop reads CASSIRTDSNQPQHF. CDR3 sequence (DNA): TGTGCCAGTAGTATACGGACAGATAGCAATCAGCCCCAGCATTTT.

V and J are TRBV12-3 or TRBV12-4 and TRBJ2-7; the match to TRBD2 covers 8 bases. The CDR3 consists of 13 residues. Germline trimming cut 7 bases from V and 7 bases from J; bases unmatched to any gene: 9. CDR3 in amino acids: CASTSGGLEEQYF. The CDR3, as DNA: TGTGCCAGCACCTCGGGGGGGCTGGAAGAGCAGTACTTC.

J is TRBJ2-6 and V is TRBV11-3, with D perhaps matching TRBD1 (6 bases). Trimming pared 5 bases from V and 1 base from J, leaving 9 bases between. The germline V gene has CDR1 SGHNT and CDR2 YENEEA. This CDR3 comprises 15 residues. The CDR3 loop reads CASSRTGSGANVLTF. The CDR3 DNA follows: TGTGCCAGCAGCCGCACAGGGTCTGGGGCCAACGTCCTGACTTTC.

The DNA of the CDR3 is TGTGCCAGCAGCTTAGCCGGGGGGACCACAGATACGCAGTATTTT. Translation gives CASSLAGGTTDTQYF. J is TRBJ2-3 and V is TRBV11-3, with 7 bases lining up with TRBD2. The CDR3 runs 15 residues. V gave up 1 base and J gave up 2 bases; unmatched junction bases: 3. Germline CDR1 reads SGHNT; CDR2 reads YENEEA.

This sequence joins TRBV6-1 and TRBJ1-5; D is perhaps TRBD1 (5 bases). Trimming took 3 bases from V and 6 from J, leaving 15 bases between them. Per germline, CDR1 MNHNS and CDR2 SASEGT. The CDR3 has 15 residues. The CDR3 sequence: CASSDGGDGRQPQHF. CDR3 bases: TGTGCCAGCAGTGATGGAGGGGATGGACGTCAGCCCCAGCATTTT.

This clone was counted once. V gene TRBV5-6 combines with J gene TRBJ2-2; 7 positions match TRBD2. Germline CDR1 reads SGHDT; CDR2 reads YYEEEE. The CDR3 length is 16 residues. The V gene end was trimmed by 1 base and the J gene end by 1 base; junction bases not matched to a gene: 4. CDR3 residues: CASSLRDYWNTGELFF. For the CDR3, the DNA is TGTGCCAGCAGCTTGCGGGACTACTGGAACACCGGGGAGCTGTTTTTT.

CDR3 protein: CASSQVLSRVTQPQHF. In DNA, the CDR3 is TGCGCCAGCAGCCAAGTATTATCCCGGGTAACTCAGCCCCAGCATTTT. The chain combines TRBV4-1 with TRBJ1-5; D remains ambiguous. The CDR3 has 16 residues. Germline lookup yields CDR1 MGHRA and CDR2 YSYEKL. The V end was cut by 1 base, the J end by 6 bases, with 16 bases between.

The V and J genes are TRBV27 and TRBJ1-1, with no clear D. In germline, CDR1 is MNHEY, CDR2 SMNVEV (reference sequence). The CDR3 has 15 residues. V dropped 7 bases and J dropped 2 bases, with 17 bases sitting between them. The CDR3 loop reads CASTTRGGLNTEAFF. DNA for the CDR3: TGTGCCAGCACCACTAGAGGAGGTCTTAACACTGAAGCTTTCTTT.

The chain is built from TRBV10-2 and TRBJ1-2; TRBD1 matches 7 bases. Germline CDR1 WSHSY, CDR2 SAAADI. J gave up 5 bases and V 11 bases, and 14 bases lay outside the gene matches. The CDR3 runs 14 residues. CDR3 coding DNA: TGCGCCGCCTCCGACAGGGAACCTAGTTATGGCTACACCTTC. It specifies CAASDREPSYGYTF.

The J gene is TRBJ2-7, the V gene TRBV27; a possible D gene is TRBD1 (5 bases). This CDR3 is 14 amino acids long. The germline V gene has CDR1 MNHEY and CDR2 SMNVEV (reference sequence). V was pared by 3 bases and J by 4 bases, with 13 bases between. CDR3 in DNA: TGTGCCAGCAGTTTCGCAGGGCGGTTGTACGAGCAGTACTTC. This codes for CASSFAGRLYEQYF.

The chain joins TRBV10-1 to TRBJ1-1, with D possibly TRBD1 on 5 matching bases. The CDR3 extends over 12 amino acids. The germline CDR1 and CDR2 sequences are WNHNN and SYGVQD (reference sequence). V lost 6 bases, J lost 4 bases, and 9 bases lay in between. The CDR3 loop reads CASSFTGTEAFF. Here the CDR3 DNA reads TGCGCCAGCAGCTTCACAGGCACTGAAGCTTTCTTT.

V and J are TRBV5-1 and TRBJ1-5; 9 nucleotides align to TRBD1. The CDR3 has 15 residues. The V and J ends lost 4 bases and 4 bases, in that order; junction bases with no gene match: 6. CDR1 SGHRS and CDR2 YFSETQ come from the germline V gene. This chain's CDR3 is CASSRTGDRNQPQHF. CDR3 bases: TGCGCCAGCAGCCGGACAGGGGATCGGAATCAGCCCCAGCATTTT.